These 2 T cell receptor beta chains came from one sample sequenced in a study of OX40 agonist ivuxolimab in advanced cancers. Produced via immunoSEQ multiplex PCR; TCRdb's table is partial and in-frame only. The sample records under 75,000 clones, 70% to 90% being singletons. The input for sequencing was CD4+ or CD8+ T cells sorted from blood, taken in a trial of the OX40 agonist ivuxolimab. The receptors stem from an adult with an advanced solid tumor such as melanoma, head and neck, liver or kidney cancer.

This clone was observed once. The rearrangement links TRBV6-1 to TRBJ2-5; D is possibly TRBD2 (6 bases). With 0 bases removed from V and 1 base from J, the gap between germline ends came to 12 bases. There are 16 residues in the CDR3. Looked up from germline, CDR1 is MNHNS and CDR2 is SASEGT. The CDR3 is CASSEARGRSQETQYF. The CDR3, as DNA: TGTGCCAGCAGTGAAGCGCGGGGACGGAGCCAAGAGACCCAGTACTTC.

This clone is categorized as medium-sized. V usage is TRBV11-3 and J usage is TRBJ2-2; 13 bases agree with TRBD2. In germline, CDR1 is SGHNT, CDR2 YENEEA. The CDR3 covers 16 residues. The J segment lost 4 bases and the V segment lost 5 bases, leaving 4 bases of the junction unmatched. The DNA of the CDR3 is TGTGCCAGCAGCACGGGACTAGCGGGAATCACCGGGGAGCTGTTTTTT. Its protein is CASSTGLAGITGELFF. Variable domain in full (rest from reference TRBV11-3 and TRBJ2-2): EAGVVQSPRYKIIEKKQPVAFWCNPISGHNTLYWYLQNLGQGPELLIRYENEEAVDDSQLPKDRFSAERLKGVDSTLKIQPAELGDSAVYLCASSTGLAGITGELFFGEGSRLTVL.